This TCR beta chain was recovered during a study of control samples from healthy donors and cancer patients. J lost 7 bases, V lost 2 bases, and 4 bases had no gene match. The CDR3 has 14 amino acids. Germline CDR1 LGHDT, CDR2 YNNKEL (reference sequence). Produced via immunoSEQ multiplex PCR; TCRdb's table is partial and in-frame only. The repertoire has 120,000 or so clones, approximately 90% of them found once; the top ten carry 6% to 8%. The rearrangement uses TRBV3-1 (or the pseudogene TRBV3-2) and TRBJ2-7, with 11 positions matching TRBD2. Input material: blood. The sequence was collected from a woman younger than 35 in good health. Here the CDR3 DNA reads TGTGCCAGCAGCCAATCTAGCGGGGGGAAGGAGCAGTACTTC. Translated, it gives CASSQSSGGKEQYF.